The 23 T cell receptor beta chains in this list originate from one sample, sequenced in a study of blood T cell repertoires in COVID-19. Profiled with immunoSEQ multiplex PCR; TCRdb holds only in-frame clones, not every one. The sample lists approximately 100,000 clones, more than 75% seen once, with over 2% in the top ten. The sequencing input was peripheral blood. All receptors come from a human donor in a cohort sampled during active COVID-19.

The chain uses TRBV10-3 and TRBJ2-3; 7 bases line up with TRBD2. Germline V gene data show CDR1 as ENHRY and CDR2 as SYGVKD. V shed 8 bases, J shed 5 bases, and the junction held 10 bases outside the gene matches. The CDR3 contains 14 residues. The CDR3 is CAIGVGGGVDTQYF. CDR3 DNA sequence: TGTGCCATCGGCGTAGGCGGGGGTGTAGATACGCAGTATTTT.

This chain joins TRBV28 and TRBJ1-2; unclear D gene. Germline-derived CDR1 and CDR2 are MDHEN and SYDVKM. CDR3 length: 14 residues. V dropped 8 bases and J dropped 8 bases, with 21 bases sitting between them. DNA of the CDR3: TGTGCCAGCTCCCCCTCGGGGAGGGATCACGGCTACACCTTC. Translation: CASSPSGRDHGYTF.

In nucleotides, the CDR3 is TGTGCCAGCAGTGAATGGGGACTAGCGGTATACAATGAGCAGTTCTTC. Protein sequence: CASSEWGLAVYNEQFF. V usage is TRBV25-1 and J usage is TRBJ2-1; 11 bases match TRBD2. CDR3 length equals 16 residues. V lost 1 base and J lost 4; bases outside the gene matches: 3. The germline V gene has CDR1 MGHDK and CDR2 SYGVNS. The complete variable domain, with remaining parts taken from reference TRBV25-1 and TRBJ2-1, reads EADIYQTPRYLVIGTGKKITLECSQTMGHDKMYWYQQDPGMELHLIHYSYGVNSTEKGDLSSESTVSRIRTEHFPLTLESARPSHTSQYLCASSEWGLAVYNEQFFGPGTRLTVL.

This rearrangement joins TRBV24-1 to TRBJ1-2; TRBD1 might be the D (6 bases). V was trimmed by 2 bases and J by 8 bases, leaving 11 bases between them. The length of the CDR3 is 13 residues. In germline, CDR1 is KGHDR, CDR2 SFDVKD. CDR3 sequence reads: CATSDSSGVGYTF. For the CDR3, the DNA is TGTGCCACCAGTGATTCATCAGGGGTAGGCTACACCTTC.

The chain links TRBV29-1 to TRBJ1-4; unclear D gene. V was trimmed by 4 bases and J by 8 bases, leaving 5 bases between them. CDR1 SQVTM and CDR2 ANQGSEA come from the germline V gene. This CDR3 is 10 amino acids long. CDR3 nucleotide sequence: TGCAGCGTTGCTGAGGAAAAACTGTTTTTT. It is translated as CSVAEEKLFF. The complete variable domain, with remaining parts taken from reference TRBV29-1 and TRBJ1-4, reads SAVISQKPSRDICQRGTSLTIQCQVDSQVTMMFWYRQQPGQSLTLIATANQGSEATYESGFVIDKFPISRPNLTFSTLTVSNMSPEDSSIYLCSVAEEKLFFGSGTQLSVL.

The genes are TRBV30 and TRBJ2-3, with 10 bases aligning to TRBD2. The CDR3 extends over 13 amino acids. The V gene's germline CDR1 is GTSNPN and CDR2 SVGIG (reference sequence). CDR3 sequence: CEASGGLTDTQYF. The DNA of the CDR3 is TGTGAGGCTAGCGGGGGCCTCACAGATACGCAGTATTTT.

The CDR3 reads CSVANPGLDTNTGELFF. CDR3 sequence (DNA): TGCAGCGTTGCTAATCCGGGACTGGATACGAACACCGGGGAGCTGTTTTTT. The chain recombines TRBV29-1 with TRBJ2-2, with D maybe TRBD2 (6 bases). V was cut by 4 bases and J by 0 bases, with 18 bases left in between. The CDR3 has 17 residues. Germline-derived CDR1 and CDR2 are SQVTM and ANQGSEA.

This clone was detected only once. The rearrangement joins TRBV29-1 to TRBJ1-4; 7 nucleotides match TRBD1. Germline CDR1 reads SQVTM; CDR2 reads ANQGSEA. The CDR3 spans 13 residues. V lost 7 bases and J lost 8; bases outside the gene matches: 10. The CDR3 DNA reads as TGCAGCGCCGTACAGGGGACGGGAGAAAAACTGTTTTTT. Protein: CSAVQGTGEKLFF.

Worth noting for this clone: Other DNA sequences in the sample encode the same CDR3. The CDR3 spells CASSPDRATNEKLFF. CDR3 in DNA: TGCGCCAGCAGCCCGGACAGGGCCACTAATGAAAAACTGTTTTTT. This sequence joins TRBV5-1 and TRBJ1-4, with 8 positions matching TRBD1. The J segment lost 2 bases and the V segment lost 4 bases, leaving 4 bases of the junction unmatched. Germline CDR1 SGHRS, CDR2 YFSETQ. This CDR3 comprises 15 residues.

The chain employs TRBV18 and TRBJ1-2, with 7 bases aligning to TRBD1. This CDR3 has 14 residues. Germline values: CDR1 KGHSH, CDR2 LQKENI. Germline trimming cut 0 bases from V and 4 bases from J; bases unmatched to any gene: 2. In nucleotides, the CDR3 is TGTGCCAGCTCACCACCATCAGGGGGCTATGGCTACACCTTC. Translating it yields CASSPPSGGYGYTF.

The genes are TRBV12-3 or TRBV12-4 and TRBJ1-3; unclear D gene. The CDR3 sequence is 12 residues long. V was cut by 6 bases and J by 4 bases, with 7 bases left in between. CDR3 residues: CASSPPGNTIYF. The DNA for the CDR3 is TGTGCCAGCAGCCCCCCGGGAAACACCATATATTTT.

The chain employs TRBV9 and TRBJ2-7, with a possible D match to TRBD1 (6 bases). CDR1 is SGDLS, CDR2 YYNGEE, per germline. V dropped 4 bases and J dropped 7 bases, with 18 bases sitting between them. This CDR3 is 14 amino acids long. In DNA form, the CDR3 reads TGTGCCAGCAGCTCCTTCCACTCAGGGGTTGAGCAGTACTTC. The encoded protein is CASSSFHSGVEQYF.

V usage is TRBV2 and J usage is TRBJ1-6, with D perhaps TRBD1 (6 bases). Germline loops: CDR1 SNHLY, CDR2 FYNNEI. Trimming removed 7 bases from V and 9 bases from J, with 10 bases in between. The length of the CDR3 is 12 residues. CDR3 nucleotide sequence: TGTGCCAGCAACAGGGTGGGTTCACCCCTCCACTTT. It codes for CASNRVGSPLHF. Full variable domain (remainder filled in from reference TRBV2 and TRBJ1-6): EPEVTQTPSHQVTQMGQEVILRCVPISNHLYFYWYRQILGQKVEFLVSFYNNEISEKSEIFDDQFSVERPDGSNFTLKIRSTKLEDSAMYFCASNRVGSPLHFGNGTRLTVT.

The V gene is TRBV10-3, the J gene TRBJ1-2; TRBD1 agrees at 7 bases. The V gene's germline CDR1 is ENHRY and CDR2 SYGVKD. J gave up 0 bases and V 4 bases, and 5 bases lay outside the gene matches. CDR3 length: 15 residues. The CDR3 coding sequence is TGTGCCATCAGTGCTAAGGACAGGCCTAACTATGGCTACACCTTC. Its translation: CAISAKDRPNYGYTF.

This chain uses TRBV28 with TRBJ1-5; a weak D match, TRBD1 (5 bases). V lost 5 bases and J 1 base, leaving 12 bases between the germline ends. Per the germline V gene, CDR1 is MDHEN and CDR2 is SYDVKM. This CDR3 comprises 15 residues. CDR3 region: CASSPPGLSNQPQHF. The CDR3 region has the DNA TGTGCCAGCAGTCCCCCAGGGTTGAGCAATCAGCCCCAGCATTTT. The full variable domain, rest sourced from reference TRBV28 and TRBJ1-5, is DVKVTQSSRYLVKRTGEKVFLECVQDMDHENMFWYRQDPGLGLRLIYFSYDVKMKEKGDIPEGYSVSREKKERFSLILESASTNQTSMYLCASSPPGLSNQPQHFGDGTRLSIL.

In this sample, this clone turned up once. The rearrangement links TRBV30 to TRBJ1-2; D possibly corresponds to TRBD1 (6 bases). Trimming cost V 2 bases and J 4 bases, with 17 bases left between them. Germline V gene data show CDR1 as GTSNPN and CDR2 as SVGIG (reference sequence). The CDR3 extends over 15 amino acids. The CDR3 spells CAWSHGRGGSYGYTF. The CDR3 region has the DNA TGTGCCTGGAGTCACGGAAGGGGGGGTAGCTATGGCTACACCTTC.

This chain connects TRBV10-3 to TRBJ1-2; a weak D match, TRBD1 (6 bases). The CDR3 runs to 13 residues. Trimming took off 8 bases at V and 5 bases at J, with 15 bases between the two ends. Germline V lookup: CDR1 ENHRY, CDR2 SYGVKD. CDR3 sequence: CAIAGDAPYGYTF. CDR3 sequence (DNA): TGTGCCATCGCAGGGGATGCCCCATATGGCTACACCTTC.

This rearrangement joins TRBV3-1 (or the pseudogene TRBV3-2) to TRBJ2-1; 10 bases are a match to TRBD2. The CDR3 has 15 residues. The junction had 1 base not matched to a gene; V was cut back by 1 base and J by 4 bases. Germline V gene data show CDR1 as LGHDT and CDR2 as YNNKEL (reference sequence). The CDR3 nucleotides are TGTGCCAGCAGCCAAGTGACTAGCGGGTACAATGAGCAGTTCTTC. It translates to CASSQVTSGYNEQFF.

The genes are TRBV2 and TRBJ1-4; 7 bases agree with TRBD1. The trim removed 4 bases at V and 4 bases at J, leaving 9 bases unmatched. Germline assignment: CDR1 SNHLY and CDR2 FYNNEI. CDR3 size: 16 residues. CDR3 sequence: CASSGSLTGINEKLFF. CDR3 nucleotides: TGTGCCAGCAGTGGTTCCTTGACAGGGATTAATGAAAAACTGTTTTTT.

This clone was picked up a small number of times. The chain carries TRBV2 and TRBJ1-5; D may be TRBD1 (5 bases). Deletions cut 7 bases from V and 7 bases from J, with 17 bases between. This CDR3 is built from 14 residues. The germline V gene encodes CDR1 SNHLY and CDR2 FYNNEI. The CDR3 reads CASKGQGGLQPQHF. In nucleotides, the CDR3 is TGTGCCAGCAAGGGGCAGGGAGGTTTGCAGCCCCAGCATTTT.

V is TRBV5-1 and J is TRBJ1-3; D might be TRBD1 (5 bases). This CDR3 comprises 16 residues. V gave up 0 bases and J gave up 7 bases, with 17 bases separating them. CDR1 is SGHRS and CDR2 is YFSETQ in the germline V gene. In nucleotides, the CDR3 is TGCGCCAGCAGCTTGGTAGGCAGGGTTTTCGGGAACACCATATATTTT. Translating gives CASSLVGRVFGNTIYF. Filled out from reference TRBV5-1 and TRBJ1-3, the complete variable domain reads KAGVTQTPRYLIKTRGQQVTLSCSPISGHRSVSWYQQTPGQGLQFLFEYFSETQRNKGNFPGRFSGRQFSNSRSEMNVSTLELGDSALYLCASSLVGRVFGNTIYFGEGSWLTVV.

The rearrangement joins TRBV28 to TRBJ1-5, with TRBD1 matching 7 bases. J was trimmed by 3 bases and V by 8 bases; bases with no gene match: 4. Germline V CDR1 and CDR2: MDHEN, SYDVKM. The CDR3 spans 13 residues. The chain's CDR3 is CASQGQPNQPQHF. CDR3 DNA: TGTGCCAGCCAGGGACAGCCCAATCAGCCCCAGCATTTT.

This clone was recorded a few times. The chain is built from TRBV3-1 (or the pseudogene TRBV3-2) and TRBJ2-7, with TRBD2 as a possible D gene (6 bases). The germline V and J ends were trimmed by 1 base and 6 bases, with 13 bases remaining between them. The CDR3 has 14 residues. The germline gives CDR1 LGHDT, CDR2 YNNKEL (reference sequence). The CDR3 loop reads CASSQGYRGGEQYF. DNA for the CDR3: TGTGCCAGCAGCCAAGGGTACCGGGGAGGCGAGCAGTACTTC.